This record looks at one T cell receptor beta chain sequence and its context. Its target is not known. This CDR3 has 13 residues. Trimming stripped 6 bases from V and 1 base from J, with 9 bases between. Germline V CDR1 and CDR2: LNHDA, SQIVND (reference sequence). This PCR relied on a set of 60 Vbeta primers and 13 Jbeta primers. Sequenced by immunoSEQ multiplex PCR; TCRdb stores in-frame clones only, minus some. Among more than 80,000 clones listed, roughly 80% were seen once. The data originate from a study of cytomegalovirus exposure and HLA in healthy donors. Whole-study context: Tens of millions of unique TCRs from HLA-typed donors were held in an early release of data.

General study results and limits: Later analysis associated a missense DCLRE1C variant with TCR beta V- and J-gene trimming. A previous analysis found most TCR beta V segments productive roughly 90% or roughly 30% of the time.

This chain joins TRBV19 and TRBJ1-1; D gene unclear. Specimen: PBMCs. The receptor comes from a man between 60 and 70 years old in good health and CMV-seronegative. The CDR3 DNA sequence: TGTGCCAGTAGGATAAACTGGAACACTGAAGCTTTCTTT. Translating it yields CASRINWNTEAFF.